This T cell receptor (beta chain) was identified during a study of T cell responses to AZD1222 COVID-19 vaccine. Overall study results and limits: A mostly white British donor set with more females was recruited, and clonal diversity was possibly underestimated. Vaccine-associated CD4 TCRs ranged over spike, dominating at 160-218 and 743-854. The study identified only five to seven AZD1222 recipients as seropositive at baseline.

CDR3 size: 11 residues. Germline loops: CDR1 SNHLY, CDR2 FYNNEI. V lost 7 bases to trimming and J lost 12 bases, with 10 bases between them. As to this clone: The target antigen is unknown.

The protocol was immunoSEQ multiplex PCR, while the TCRdb copy is restricted to in-frame clones and leaves out a portion. The table has 150,000 to 200,000 clones, around 92% seen once. Here the sequenced sample was peripheral blood, taken on day 0 of AZD1222 vaccination. This TCR was recovered from an adult in good health. The chain recombines TRBV2 with TRBJ2-6; maybe TRBD1 (5 bases). The CDR3 protein is CASNTGPVLTF. In DNA, the CDR3 is TGTGCCAGCAACACAGGACCCGTCCTGACTTTC.